What follows are 25 T cell receptor beta chains derived from one specimen sequenced in a study of shared clonotypes between healthy human individuals. Clones were read by immunoSEQ multiplex PCR, and TCRdb kept only the in-frame ones, dropping some. The sample consists of hundreds of thousands of clones, 90% to 96% of them appearing once. Specimen: naive CD4+ T cells sorted from blood. The subset is: CD45RA+ positively selected. The receptors were gathered from a woman in her 30s in good health.

The chain is built from TRBV10-3 and TRBJ2-7, with TRBD1 identical over 7 bases. CDR1 and CDR2 (germline): ENHRY, SYGVKD. Trimming removed 5 bases from V and 3 bases from J; junction bases left unmatched: 4. This CDR3 contains 13 residues. The DNA of the CDR3 is TGTGCCATCAGTCTGACAGGGAACTACGAGCAGTACTTC. The encoded protein is CAISLTGNYEQYF.

The chain has TRBV9 and TRBJ2-7; D gene unclear. CDR3 size: 13 residues. Germline CDR1 reads SGDLS; CDR2 reads YYNGEE. Trimming left V 0 bases short and J 3 bases short, with 7 bases between. CDR3 nucleotide sequence: TGTGCCAGCAGCGTAGACTCCGGCTACGAGCAGTACTTC. Protein sequence: CASSVDSGYEQYF.

The chain joins TRBV28 to TRBJ2-6; D ambiguous. Trimming shortened V by 1 base and J by 3 bases, and 16 bases separated the two germline ends. The CDR3 runs to 18 residues. Germline V gene data show CDR1 as MDHEN and CDR2 as SYDVKM. The CDR3 nucleotides read TGTGCCAGCAGTTTATTACAGTTGAAGGTTGGTGGGGCCAACGTCCTGACTTTC. This encodes CASSLLQLKVGGANVLTF.

The V gene is TRBV7-3, the J gene TRBJ2-1; possibly TRBD1 for D (5 bases). Germline V gene sequence: CDR1 SGHTA, CDR2 FQGTGA. This CDR3 region has 13 residues. V was trimmed by 3 bases and J by 3 bases, leaving 6 bases between them. The CDR3 is CASSLDNYNEQFF. DNA of the CDR3: TGTGCCAGCAGCTTGGACAACTACAATGAGCAGTTCTTC. The full variable domain, rest sourced from reference TRBV7-3 and TRBJ2-1, is GAGVSQTPSNKVTEKGKYVELRCDPISGHTALYWYRQSLGQGPEFLIYFQGTGAADDSGLPNDRFFAVRPEGSVSTLKIQRTERGDSAVYLCASSLDNYNEQFFGPGTRLTVL.

The V call is TRBV19, the J call TRBJ2-3, with D uncertain. The CDR3 loop spans 15 amino acids. Per germline, CDR1 LNHDA and CDR2 SQIVND (reference sequence). Trimming took 6 bases from V and 2 from J, leaving 15 bases between them. The CDR3 DNA is TGTGCCAGTAGCCTGACATACCATTACACAGATACGCAGTATTTT. This encodes CASSLTYHYTDTQYF.

The rearrangement joins TRBV5-6 to TRBJ2-7; TRBD2 matches at 9 bases. Germline assignment: CDR1 SGHDT and CDR2 YYEEEE. The CDR3 consists of 15 residues. J was trimmed by 3 bases and V by 2 bases; bases with no gene match: 6. The CDR3 nucleotides read TGTGCCAGCAGCTTTGTTACTAGCGGGTTCTACGAGCAGTACTTC. Translated: CASSFVTSGFYEQYF.

The chain employs TRBV7-3 and TRBJ2-7; D unclear. The ends were cut back, 2 bases at V and 7 bases at J, with 12 bases in the middle. The germline V gene encodes CDR1 SGHTA and CDR2 FQGTGA. The length of the CDR3 is 13 residues. This CDR3 is CASSLAGLGEQYF. DNA of the CDR3: TGTGCCAGCAGCTTAGCCGGCCTAGGAGAGCAGTACTTC.

V usage is TRBV6-1 and J usage is TRBJ2-3; TRBD1 matches 7 bases. Trimming removed 8 bases from V and 2 bases from J; junction bases left unmatched: 7. Germline CDR1 and CDR2: MNHNS and SASEGT. The CDR3 sequence is 14 residues long. CDR3 amino acids: CASLRGQFTDTQYF. The CDR3 DNA is TGTGCCAGCCTCCGGGGACAGTTCACAGATACGCAGTATTTT.

The V and J genes are TRBV10-1 and TRBJ2-1, with 16 bases that match TRBD2. Trimming at V came to 3 bases and at J to 16 bases, leaving 12 bases not matched to a gene. Germline assignment: CDR1 WNHNN and CDR2 SYGVQD (reference sequence). The CDR3 totals 16 residues. Here the CDR3 reads CASSDSGTSGRADRFF. DNA of the CDR3: TGCGCCAGCAGTGATTCCGGGACTAGCGGGAGGGCCGATCGATTCTTC.

This chain connects TRBV5-1 to TRBJ2-7, with TRBD1 matching over 12 bases. The CDR3 runs to 14 residues. J was trimmed by 8 bases and V by 4 bases; bases with no gene match: 7. The germline CDR1 and CDR2 sequences are SGHRS and YFSETQ. Here the CDR3 DNA reads TGCGCCAGCAGCCCGGGACAGGGGGCTCATAAGCAGTACTTC. It encodes CASSPGQGAHKQYF.

The V and J genes are TRBV28 and TRBJ1-2; perhaps TRBD1 as D (6 bases). Germline CDR1 reads MDHEN; CDR2 reads SYDVKM. Trimming cost V 11 bases and J 2 bases, with 18 bases left between them. The CDR3 loop spans 14 amino acids. CDR3 in DNA: TGTGCCGGAAGCTCCCAGGGGTCCAACTATGGCTACACCTTC. It encodes CAGSSQGSNYGYTF.

The V call is TRBV30, the J call TRBJ2-5; D is perhaps TRBD1 (6 bases). The V gene's germline CDR1 is GTSNPN and CDR2 SVGIG (reference sequence). Trimming took off 3 bases at V and 9 bases at J, with 14 bases between the two ends. The CDR3 is 12 amino acids. CDR3 loop: CAWSPEGVAQYF. The DNA of the CDR3 is TGTGCCTGGAGCCCTGAGGGGGTGGCCCAGTACTTC.

This chain links TRBV5-1 with TRBJ2-7; D is ambiguous. CDR3 length: 14 amino acids. V was shortened by 4 bases and J by 4 bases, with 15 bases between the two germline ends. Germline CDR1 SGHRS, CDR2 YFSETQ. The DNA for the CDR3 is TGCGCCAGCAGCCCCGCGGCCGGTAGGTACGAGCAGTACTTC. Protein sequence: CASSPAAGRYEQYF.

Here the CDR3 DNA reads TGTGCCAGCTCAGGGGGACGACCGAGCTCCTATAATTCACCCCTCCACTTT. Its protein is CASSGGRPSSYNSPLHF. The chain combines TRBV7-9 with TRBJ1-6, with 7 bases fitting TRBD1. V was pared by 8 bases and J by 0 bases, with 10 bases of the junction left unmatched. Germline lookup yields CDR1 SEHNR and CDR2 FQNEAQ (reference sequence). The length of the CDR3 is 17 residues.

The chain has TRBV25-1 and TRBJ1-5; D gene ambiguous. CDR1 MGHDK and CDR2 SYGVNS come from the germline V gene. The CDR3 has 14 residues. V was trimmed by 2 bases and J by 7 bases, leaving 12 bases between them. In DNA, the CDR3 is TGTGCCAGCAGTGAAATGTCCTACCCACAGCCCCAGCATTTT. Its translation is CASSEMSYPQPQHF. The full variable domain, in which reference TRBV25-1 and TRBJ1-5 provide the parts outside the CDR3, is EADIYQTPRYLVIGTGKKITLECSQTMGHDKMYWYQQDPGMELHLIHYSYGVNSTEKGDLSSESTVSRIRTEHFPLTLESARPSHTSQYLCASSEMSYPQPQHFGDGTRLSIL.

The chain couples TRBV6-5 to TRBJ2-1; the D gene is possibly TRBD1 (5 bases). The germline V gene has CDR1 MNHEY and CDR2 SVGAGI. Trimming pared 2 bases from V and 0 bases from J, leaving 5 bases between. The CDR3 is 14 residues long. The CDR3 DNA is TGTGCCAGCAGTTACGACAGCTCCTACAATGAGCAGTTCTTC. Amino acids: CASSYDSSYNEQFF.

J is TRBJ2-3 and V is TRBV28; 8 bases fit TRBD2. Germline-derived CDR1 and CDR2 are MDHEN and SYDVKM. The CDR3 spans 17 residues. The ends lost 5 bases at V and 2 bases at J; junction bases unmatched: 12. The CDR3 spells CASSPLGLVSSTDTQYF. CDR3 DNA: TGTGCCAGCAGTCCGCTGGGACTAGTGTCTTCCACAGATACGCAGTATTTT.

The chain carries TRBV6-5 and TRBJ2-2; D may match TRBD1 or TRBD2 (6 bases each). The V gene lost 1 base and the J gene lost 5 bases, with 8 bases spanning the gap. The CDR3 has 14 residues. Germline assignment: CDR1 MNHEY and CDR2 SVGAGI. The DNA of the CDR3 is TGTGCCAGCAGTTACTTAGGGGGGACCGGGGAGCTGTTTTTT. Encoded protein: CASSYLGGTGELFF.

The chain carries TRBV27 and TRBJ2-7, with D perhaps TRBD1 (6 bases). Trimming pared 2 bases from V and 7 bases from J, leaving 24 bases between. Germline V lookup: CDR1 MNHEY, CDR2 SMNVEV (reference sequence). The CDR3 is made up of 17 amino acids. The CDR3: CASSLTPRDTDGREQYF. The CDR3 DNA is TGTGCCAGCAGTTTAACACCCCGGGACACCGACGGGCGGGAGCAGTACTTC.

V gene TRBV9 combines with J gene TRBJ2-7, with D possibly being TRBD2 (6 bases). Germline values: CDR1 SGDLS, CDR2 YYNGEE. V shed 3 bases and J shed 3 bases, with 16 bases lying between them. The CDR3 loop spans 15 amino acids. The CDR3 region is CASSAGTSKDYEQYF. The CDR3 DNA sequence: TGTGCCAGCAGCGCCGGGACTTCTAAGGACTACGAGCAGTACTTC.

The rearrangement links TRBV11-2 to TRBJ2-4, with a tentative D call TRBD1 (6 bases). The CDR3 length is 14 residues. The ends were cut back, 4 bases at V and 7 bases at J, with 14 bases in the middle. Germline V gives CDR1 SGHAT, CDR2 FQNNGV. CDR3 sequence reads: CASSSTGEGNIQYF. The CDR3 DNA sequence: TGTGCCAGCAGCTCGACAGGAGAGGGGAACATTCAGTACTTC.

The count of this clone is one. The chain recombines TRBV7-8 with TRBJ2-5; 7 nucleotides line up with TRBD2. Gene TRBJ2-7 matches the end of the DNA better, so the J call may be wrong. This CDR3 has 16 amino acids. Germline loops: CDR1 SGHVS, CDR2 FQNEAQ. CDR3 nucleotide sequence: TGTGCCAGCAGCTTCCGAGCGGGGAGTAGCTCCTACGAGCAGTACTTC. Its protein product is CASSFRAGSSSYEQYF.

This chain joins TRBV7-6 and TRBJ2-7; TRBD2 aligns across 7 bases. The CDR3 spans 15 residues. J gave up 7 bases and V 1 base, and 10 bases lay outside the gene matches. Germline assignment: CDR1 SGHVS and CDR2 FNYEAQ. The CDR3 is CASSLDSGLEGEQYF. The DNA of the CDR3 is TGTGCCAGCAGCTTAGATTCCGGACTAGAGGGTGAGCAGTACTTC.

This clone appeared a single time. This rearrangement joins TRBV5-1 to TRBJ2-3, with 11 bases matching TRBD2. The V and J ends lost 4 bases and 10 bases, in that order; junction bases with no gene match: 11. The CDR3 length is 15 residues. CDR1 and CDR2 (germline): SGHRS, YFSETQ. This chain's CDR3 is CASSGSGTSGGSQYF. The CDR3 coding sequence is TGCGCCAGCAGCGGATCCGGGACTAGCGGAGGTTCGCAGTATTTT.

V gene TRBV5-6 combines with J gene TRBJ1-2; D gene unclear. The CDR3 totals 14 residues. Trimming stripped 2 bases from V and 3 bases from J, with 11 bases between. The germline V gene encodes CDR1 SGHDT and CDR2 YYEEEE. CDR3 bases: TGTGCCAGCAGCTTTTCGGGATACGACTATGGCTACACCTTC. Encoded protein: CASSFSGYDYGYTF. Based on the CDR3 plus reference TRBV5-6 and TRBJ1-2, the full variable domain is DAGVTQSPTHLIKTRGQQVTLRCSPKSGHDTVSWYQQALGQGPQFIFQYYEEEERQRGNFPDRFSGHQFPNYSSELNVNALLLGDSALYLCASSFSGYDYGYTFGSGTRLTVV.